The 14 T cell receptor beta chains below come from one sample, sequenced in a study of response to subunit inactivated influenza vaccine. TCRdb fed the RT-PCR reads into MiXCR, producing one record per CDR3 protein. Here the sample spans under 850,000 distinct CDR3 sequences, roughly 20% being singletons. The sample consisted of PBMCs from blood, taken more than 4 days after vaccination. The origin of the receptors is a man aged 45-65 years who received an inactivated influenza vaccine.

The chain is built from TRBV29-1 and TRBJ2-1; TRBD2 matches 9 bases. After removal of 4 bases from V and 9 bases from J, the junction contained 10 bases not matched to a gene. The CDR3 loop spans 14 amino acids. CDR1 SQVTM and CDR2 ANQGSEA come from the germline V gene. CDR3 residues: CSVGDLAGLGEQFF. CDR3 nucleotide sequence: TGCAGCGTTGGTGATCTAGCGGGACTTGGTGAGCAGTTCTTC.

This clonotype was seen a few times. V and J are TRBV5-1 and TRBJ2-7; the D gene is possibly TRBD1 (5 bases). The CDR3 is 14 residues long. Germline loops: CDR1 SGHRS, CDR2 YFSETQ. The V and J ends lost 7 bases and 0 bases respectively, with 14 bases between them. The CDR3 region has the DNA TGCGCCAGCGCTACACAGGATCCCTCCTACGAGCAGTACTTC. Its protein is CASATQDPSYEQYF. The variable domain in full, with the rest retrieved from reference TRBV5-1 and TRBJ2-7, is KAGVTQTPRYLIKTRGQQVTLSCSPISGHRSVSWYQQTPGQGLQFLFEYFSETQRNKGNFPGRFSGRQFSNSRSEMNVSTLELGDSALYLCASATQDPSYEQYFGPGTRLTVT.

This clonotype was counted a few times. The rearrangement joins TRBV5-4 to TRBJ2-7; weak D call: TRBD2 (5 bases). Germline V gene lookup returns CDR1 SGHNT and CDR2 YYREEE (reference sequence). The CDR3 loop spans 13 amino acids. V lost 2 bases and J lost 6, with 12 bases in between. DNA of the CDR3: TGTGCCAGCAGCTTTGGGGAAGGAGGCGAGCAGTACTTC. Its protein product is CASSFGEGGEQYF. The full variable domain, rest sourced from reference TRBV5-4 and TRBJ2-7, is ETGVTQSPTHLIKTRGQQVTLRCSSQSGHNTVSWYQQALGQGPQFIFQYYREEENGRGNFPPRFSGLQFPNYSSELNVNALELDDSALYLCASSFGEGGEQYFGPGTRLTVT.

Concerning this clonotype: A single base separates this from a much larger clone, so it may be a read error. The chain is built from TRBV20-1 and TRBJ2-3; D gene uncertain. The CDR3 loop spans 11 amino acids. The V and J ends lost 2 bases and 5 bases respectively, with 5 bases between them. CDR1 is DFQATT, CDR2 SNEGSKA, per germline (reference sequence). The CDR3 nucleotides are TGCAGTGCTAGACTCCAAGATACGCAGTATTTT. Translation gives CSARLQDTQYF.

Ten or more counts support this clonotype. The V gene is TRBV7-9, the J gene TRBJ1-6; weak D call: TRBD1 (5 bases). The CDR3 contains 14 residues. Trimming removed 1 base at V and 10 bases at J, with 11 bases between. Germline V lookup: CDR1 SEHNR, CDR2 FQNEAQ (reference sequence). The DNA of the CDR3 is TGTGCCAGCAGCTTAGGGGACTTCGGGTCACCCCTCCACTTT. Protein: CASSLGDFGSPLHF. The full variable domain, in which reference TRBV7-9 and TRBJ1-6 provide the parts outside the CDR3, is DTGVSQNPRHKITKRGQNVTFRCDPISEHNRLYWYRQTLGQGPEFLTYFQNEAQLEKSRLLSDRFSAERPKGSFSTLEIQRTEQGDSAMYLCASSLGDFGSPLHFGNGTRLTVT.

The V call is TRBV5-1, the J call TRBJ2-7; a possible D gene is TRBD1 (5 bases). The CDR3 extends over 16 amino acids. V lost 2 bases and J 0 bases, leaving 15 bases between the germline ends. CDR1 and CDR2 (germline): SGHRS, YFSETQ. The chain's CDR3 is CASSFLDTSTSYEQYF. Here the CDR3 DNA reads TGCGCCAGCAGCTTCCTGGACACTTCTACCTCCTACGAGCAGTACTTC.

The V gene is TRBV5-1, the J gene TRBJ1-3, with TRBD1 matching over 7 bases. The CDR3 is made up of 14 amino acids. V was pared by 4 bases and J by 4 bases, with 5 bases of the junction left unmatched. The germline gives CDR1 SGHRS, CDR2 YFSETQ. The CDR3 bases are TGCGCCAGCAGCACCGGGACAGAAGGAAACACCATATATTTT. Translating it yields CASSTGTEGNTIYF.

This clonotype was seen only a few times. The V call is TRBV9, the J call TRBJ2-2; a possible D gene is TRBD2 (5 bases). CDR3 length equals 15 residues. Trimming stripped 5 bases from V and 0 bases from J, with 11 bases between. From germline, CDR1 is SGDLS and CDR2 YYNGEE. CDR3 in DNA: TGTGCCAGCAGTGAAGCGGAGTCGAACACCGGGGAGCTGTTTTTT. Translating gives CASSEAESNTGELFF.

The chain carries TRBV7-9 and TRBJ2-7, with D perhaps matching TRBD1 (5 bases). Germline V lookup: CDR1 SEHNR, CDR2 FQNEAQ (reference sequence). Trimming took off 6 bases at V and 7 bases at J, with 25 bases between the two ends. The CDR3 extends over 16 amino acids. CDR3 in amino acids: CASRPREESTLGEQYF. The CDR3, as DNA: TGTGCCAGCAGACCCAGGGAAGAGAGCACGTTGGGGGAGCAGTACTTC.

The V gene is TRBV7-8, the J gene TRBJ1-2, with 8 bases lining up with TRBD1. V gave up 4 bases and J gave up 0 bases; unmatched junction bases: 7. The germline V gene has CDR1 SGHVS and CDR2 FQNEAQ. The CDR3 sequence is 16 residues long. Here the CDR3 reads CASSWGGTGTNYGYTF. In DNA form, the CDR3 reads TGTGCCAGCAGCTGGGGGGGGACAGGAACTAACTATGGCTACACCTTC.

The J gene is TRBJ2-5, the V gene TRBV20-1, with unresolved D. V lost 1 base, J lost 2 bases, and 11 bases lay in between. Germline loops: CDR1 DFQATT, CDR2 SNEGSKA (reference sequence). The CDR3 is 14 residues long. The DNA of the CDR3 is TGCAGTGCTAGAGTGGCGTTGGCTCAAGAGACCCAGTACTTC. Protein: CSARVALAQETQYF.

The chain has TRBV6-2 or TRBV6-3 and TRBJ2-7; no clear D. Germline V gene lookup returns CDR1 MNHEY and CDR2 SVGEGT. Trimming took 7 bases from V and 7 from J, leaving 14 bases between them. The CDR3 extends over 12 amino acids. CDR3 region: CASKNLGREQYF. CDR3 nucleotide sequence: TGTGCCAGCAAGAACCTCGGTAGGGAGCAGTACTTC.

The chain is built from TRBV5-1 and TRBJ2-7; 10 positions agree with TRBD1. V lost 4 bases, J lost 7 bases, and 14 bases stayed unmatched. Per the germline V gene, CDR1 is SGHRS and CDR2 is YFSETQ. This CDR3 is built from 16 residues. The CDR3 DNA is TGCGCCAGCAGCAAAGGACCGGGACAGGGGTCGGGAGAGCAGTACTTC. Protein sequence: CASSKGPGQGSGEQYF.

This clonotype has a handful of counts. V is TRBV29-1 and J is TRBJ2-5; 9 bases are a match to TRBD1. The ends lost 7 bases at V and 0 bases at J; junction bases unmatched: 9. Germline-derived CDR1 and CDR2 are SQVTM and ANQGSEA. CDR3 length: 15 residues. In DNA form, the CDR3 reads TGCAGCGGGGCTCCCGGGACAGGGCACCAAGAGACCCAGTACTTC. It is translated as CSGAPGTGHQETQYF.